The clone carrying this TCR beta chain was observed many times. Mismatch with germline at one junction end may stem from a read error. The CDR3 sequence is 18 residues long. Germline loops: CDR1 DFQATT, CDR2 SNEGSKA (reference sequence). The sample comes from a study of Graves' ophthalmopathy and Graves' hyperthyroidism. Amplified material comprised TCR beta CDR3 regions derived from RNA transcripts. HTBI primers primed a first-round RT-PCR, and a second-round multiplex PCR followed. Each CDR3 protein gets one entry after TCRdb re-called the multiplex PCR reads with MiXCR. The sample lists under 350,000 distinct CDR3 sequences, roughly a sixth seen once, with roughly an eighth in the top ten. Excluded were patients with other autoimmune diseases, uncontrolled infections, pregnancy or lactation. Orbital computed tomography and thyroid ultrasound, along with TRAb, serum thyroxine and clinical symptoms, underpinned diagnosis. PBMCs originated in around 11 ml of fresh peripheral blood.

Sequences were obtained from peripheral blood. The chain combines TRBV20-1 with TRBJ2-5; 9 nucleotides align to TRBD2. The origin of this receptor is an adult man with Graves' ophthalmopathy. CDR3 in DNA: TGCAATGCTAGAGATGGCCGGGATGGCGGGAGGGCACAAGAGACCCAGTACTTC. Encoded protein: CNARDGRDGGRAQETQYF.